The rows below give T cell receptor beta chains drawn from one sample of a study of cytomegalovirus exposure and HLA in healthy donors. Some clones are missing from TCRdb's copy, which holds only in-frame ones; the method was immunoSEQ multiplex PCR. The sample's table shows some 120,000 clones. Sequencing input: PBMCs. These receptors were collected from a man younger than 35 in good health and CMV-seronegative. Both conserved end residues are part of each CDR3. The D gene is left open where the match is weak.

CDR3 DNA: TGTGCCAGCAGCCTCCTACCCCGAAACTCCAGCAATCAGCCCCAGCATTTT
CDR3 protein: CASSLLPRNSSNQPQHF
J gene: TRBJ1-5
V gene: TRBV7-9
D gene: -

CDR3 DNA: TGCGCCAGCTCTCGAGGGGGCGATCCCTACGAGCAGTACTTC
CDR3 protein: CASSRGGDPYEQYF
J gene: TRBJ2-7
V gene: TRBV21-1
D gene: -

CDR3 DNA: TGTGCCAGCAGCTCAATAGCGGGGAGCTCCTACGAGCAGTACTTC
CDR3 protein: CASSSIAGSSYEQYF
J gene: TRBJ2-7
V gene: TRBV7-3
D gene: TRBD2

CDR3 DNA: TGTGCCAGCAGTGAAATGGGGGCAGGGAAGTGGGCTGAGCAGTTCTTC
CDR3 protein: CASSEMGAGKWAEQFF
J gene: TRBJ2-1
V gene: TRBV6-1
D gene: -

CDR3 DNA: TGTGCCAGCAGCTTGGTGAGGGGGTCAGAGACCCAGTACTTC
CDR3 protein: CASSLVRGSETQYF
J gene: TRBJ2-5
V gene: TRBV5-4
D gene: -

CDR3 DNA: TGTGCCAGCAGGCCAACCGGAGACAATGAGCAGTTCTTC
CDR3 protein: CASRPTGDNEQFF
J gene: TRBJ2-1
V gene: TRBV28
D gene: -

CDR3 DNA: TGTGCCAGCAGCTCCAACAGGGCCTCCTACGAGCAGTACTTC
CDR3 protein: CASSSNRASYEQYF
J gene: TRBJ2-7
V gene: TRBV7-2
D gene: -

CDR3 DNA: TGTGCCAGCAGTCGGAGACAGGGCCCCTCCTACGAGCAGTACTTC
CDR3 protein: CASSRRQGPSYEQYF
J gene: TRBJ2-7
V gene: TRBV28
D gene: TRBD1

CDR3 DNA: TGCGCCAGCAGCATTGGGCTGGCAGGGGATGGGACCCAGTACTTC
CDR3 protein: CASSIGLAGDGTQYF
J gene: TRBJ2-5
V gene: TRBV5-1
D gene: -

CDR3 DNA: TGTGCCAGCAGTGAATTTCGGGGAAGTGGGGCTGAAGCTTTCTTT
CDR3 protein: CASSEFRGSGAEAFF
J gene: TRBJ1-1
V gene: TRBV25-1
D gene: -

CDR3 DNA: TGTGCCAGCAGCTCTTGGGGCAGCTACGAGCAGTACTTC
CDR3 protein: CASSSWGSYEQYF
J gene: TRBJ2-7
V gene: TRBV7-2
D gene: -

CDR3 DNA: TGCGCCAGCAGCTTGGGTCGGGGCGGGACAGGGATTTACGAGCAGTACTTC
CDR3 protein: CASSLGRGGTGIYEQYF
J gene: TRBJ2-7
V gene: TRBV5-1
D gene: TRBD1

CDR3 DNA: TGCGCCAGCAGATGGACAGGGGTGGGAGATACGCAGTATTTT
CDR3 protein: CASRWTGVGDTQYF
J gene: TRBJ2-3
V gene: TRBV5-1
D gene: TRBD1

CDR3 DNA: TGTGCCAGCAGTTACACGGGGACACCTGAGAACACTGAAGCTTTCTTT
CDR3 protein: CASSYTGTPENTEAFF
J gene: TRBJ1-1
V gene: TRBV6-6
D gene: -

CDR3 DNA: TGCGCCAGCAGCCGAGACAGGAATAACTATGGCTACACCTTC
CDR3 protein: CASSRDRNNYGYTF
J gene: TRBJ1-2
V gene: TRBV5-1
D gene: -

CDR3 DNA: TGTGCCAGAAGCTTCCAGGGGGCTTGTCGAGGCTACACCTTC
CDR3 protein: CARSFQGACRGYTF
J gene: TRBJ1-2
V gene: TRBV5-3
D gene: TRBD1

CDR3 DNA: TGTGCCAGCTCACCAGGAACACAGCCTAACAATCAGCCCCAGCATTTT
CDR3 protein: CASSPGTQPNNQPQHF
J gene: TRBJ1-5
V gene: TRBV18
D gene: -

CDR3 DNA: TGTGCCAGCAGCTTGGGAGGCACAGATACGCAGTATTTT
CDR3 protein: CASSLGGTDTQYF
J gene: TRBJ2-3
V gene: TRBV5-4
D gene: -

CDR3 DNA: TGTGCCAGCAGGGCAGATCTTCGCACAGATACGCAGTATTTT
CDR3 protein: CASRADLRTDTQYF
J gene: TRBJ2-3
V gene: TRBV9
D gene: -

CDR3 DNA: TGTGCCAGCAGCAAGGGACTCCCACCGACTGAAGCTTTCTTT
CDR3 protein: CASSKGLPPTEAFF
J gene: TRBJ1-1
V gene: TRBV5-5
D gene: -

CDR3 DNA: TGTGCCAGCTCACCCCCGACTGCTCTGGGCGAGCAGTACTTC
CDR3 protein: CASSPPTALGEQYF
J gene: TRBJ2-7
V gene: TRBV18
D gene: -

CDR3 DNA: TGTGCCAGCAGGGGGGACAGGGTGGCCGGGGAGCTGTTTTTT
CDR3 protein: CASRGDRVAGELFF
J gene: TRBJ2-2
V gene: TRBV25-1
D gene: TRBD1

CDR3 DNA: TGTGCCAGCAGTGAAATGGGATGGGAGACTGCCTACAATGAGCAGTTCTTC
CDR3 protein: CASSEMGWETAYNEQFF
J gene: TRBJ2-1
V gene: TRBV6-1
D gene: -

CDR3 DNA: TGTGCCAGCAGCTCCGGGGACATGTTAGGTCAGCCCCAGCATTTT
CDR3 protein: CASSSGDMLGQPQHF
J gene: TRBJ1-5
V gene: TRBV5-8
D gene: -

CDR3 DNA: TGTGCCAGCAGGTACAGGGGTCAATCCTATGGCTACACCTTC
CDR3 protein: CASRYRGQSYGYTF
J gene: TRBJ1-2
V gene: TRBV2
D gene: TRBD1

CDR3 DNA: TGTGCCAGCAGCTCGTACACAGATACGCAGTATTTT
CDR3 protein: CASSSYTDTQYF
J gene: TRBJ2-3
V gene: TRBV5-4
D gene: -

CDR3 DNA: TGTGCCAGCAGGACTGTGGACAGAAGGTCCTACGAGCAGTACTTC
CDR3 protein: CASRTVDRRSYEQYF
J gene: TRBJ2-7
V gene: TRBV6-1
D gene: -

CDR3 DNA: TGTGCCAGCAGTTTATATTCGGACACTGAAGCTTTCTTT
CDR3 protein: CASSLYSDTEAFF
J gene: TRBJ1-1
V gene: TRBV28
D gene: -

CDR3 DNA: TGTGCCAGCAGGGCGTTTACTGGGGGGTTCATGAACACTGAAGCTTTCTTT
CDR3 protein: CASRAFTGGFMNTEAFF
J gene: TRBJ1-1
V gene: TRBV5-6
D gene: -

CDR3 DNA: TGTGCCAGCAGCAGGGACTTCCTTGGCACTGAAGCTTTCTTT
CDR3 protein: CASSRDFLGTEAFF
J gene: TRBJ1-1
V gene: TRBV7-8
D gene: -

CDR3 DNA: TGTGCCACCAGCAGAGATGCGGCAGGGACTAACTATGGCTACACCTTC
CDR3 protein: CATSRDAAGTNYGYTF
J gene: TRBJ1-2
V gene: TRBV15
D gene: -

CDR3 DNA: TGTGCCAGCAGCAACCGGACTAGCATCTACGAGCAGTACTTC
CDR3 protein: CASSNRTSIYEQYF
J gene: TRBJ2-7
V gene: TRBV9
D gene: TRBD2

CDR3 DNA: TGCAGTGCAGTTAGCGGGTTTACGCAGTATTTT
CDR3 protein: CSAVSGFTQYF
J gene: TRBJ2-3
V gene: TRBV20-1
D gene: TRBD2

CDR3 DNA: TGTGCCAGCAGCGTAGAACAGGGGGTTGAGCCCCAGCATTTT
CDR3 protein: CASSVEQGVEPQHF
J gene: TRBJ1-5
V gene: TRBV9
D gene: TRBD1

CDR3 DNA: TGTGCCAGCACTGAGACTCGTTACAATGAGCAGTTCTTC
CDR3 protein: CASTETRYNEQFF
J gene: TRBJ2-1
V gene: TRBV6-5
D gene: -

CDR3 DNA: TGTGCCAGTAGTATGACCGGACAGTCTAATCAGCCCCAGCATTTT
CDR3 protein: CASSMTGQSNQPQHF
J gene: TRBJ1-5
V gene: TRBV19
D gene: -

CDR3 DNA: TGCGCCAGCAGCCAAATAAGGGGTGTTACTGAAGCTTTCTTT
CDR3 protein: CASSQIRGVTEAFF
J gene: TRBJ1-1
V gene: TRBV4-1
D gene: -

CDR3 DNA: TGTGCCAGCAGTCGGGACAGGGGAAGAGGAAACACCATATATTTT
CDR3 protein: CASSRDRGRGNTIYF
J gene: TRBJ1-3
V gene: TRBV2
D gene: TRBD1

CDR3 DNA: TGTGCCAGCAGCGTAGGGATTTACGGGATGAACGGGGAGCTGTTTTTT
CDR3 protein: CASSVGIYGMNGELFF
J gene: TRBJ2-2
V gene: TRBV9
D gene: -

CDR3 DNA: TGCGCCAGCAGCCAGGGAGGGAGAAACATTCAGTACTTC
CDR3 protein: CASSQGGRNIQYF
J gene: TRBJ2-4
V gene: TRBV4-1
D gene: TRBD2

CDR3 DNA: TGTGCCAGCAGCAGAAGAATACCCACAGATACGCAGTATTTT
CDR3 protein: CASSRRIPTDTQYF
J gene: TRBJ2-3
V gene: TRBV27
D gene: -

CDR3 DNA: TGTGCCTGGAGTGGGAGGGTAGAGGGGATTTCCTACGAGCAGTACTTC
CDR3 protein: CAWSGRVEGISYEQYF
J gene: TRBJ2-7
V gene: TRBV30
D gene: -

CDR3 DNA: TGCGCCAGCAGCCAAGAGAGCGGCAGGGGTTATACGTTGAACACTGAAGCTTTCTTT
CDR3 protein: CASSQESGRGYTLNTEAFF
J gene: TRBJ1-1
V gene: TRBV4-1
D gene: -

CDR3 DNA: TGTGCCAGCAGCCCACAGGGGGCACCTAATGAAAAACTGTTTTTT
CDR3 protein: CASSPQGAPNEKLFF
J gene: TRBJ1-4
V gene: TRBV11-2
D gene: TRBD1

CDR3 DNA: TGTGCCAGCAGTGAAAAGCCTAACACTGAAGCTTTCTTT
CDR3 protein: CASSEKPNTEAFF
J gene: TRBJ1-1
V gene: TRBV6-1
D gene: -